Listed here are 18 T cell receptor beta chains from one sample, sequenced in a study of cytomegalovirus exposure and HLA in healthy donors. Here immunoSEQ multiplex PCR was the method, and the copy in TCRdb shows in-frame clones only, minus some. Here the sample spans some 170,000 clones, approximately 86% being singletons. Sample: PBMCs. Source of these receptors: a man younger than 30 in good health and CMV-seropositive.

The CDR3 DNA is TGTGCCAGCAGTTACTCGGGACAGTCGAAGGGGTACGAGCAGTACTTC. Translating it yields CASSYSGQSKGYEQYF. This chain joins TRBV6-5 and TRBJ2-7, with 7 bases that match TRBD1. The CDR3 is made up of 16 amino acids. Germline loops: CDR1 MNHEY, CDR2 SVGAGI. The junction had 9 bases not matched to a gene; V was cut back by 0 bases and J by 4 bases.

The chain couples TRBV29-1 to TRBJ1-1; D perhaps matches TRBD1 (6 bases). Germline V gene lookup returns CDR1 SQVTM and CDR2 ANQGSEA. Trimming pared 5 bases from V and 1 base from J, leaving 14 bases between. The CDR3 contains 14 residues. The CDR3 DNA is TGCAGCGTTTGTTGGGGGCCGGGGAACACTGAAGCTTTCTTT. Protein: CSVCWGPGNTEAFF.

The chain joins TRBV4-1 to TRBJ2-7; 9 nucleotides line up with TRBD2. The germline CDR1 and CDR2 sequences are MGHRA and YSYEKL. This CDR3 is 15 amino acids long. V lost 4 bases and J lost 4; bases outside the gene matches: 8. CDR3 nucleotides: TGCGCCAGCAGCCCCGGTGATAGCGGGAGTTACGAGCAGTACTTC. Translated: CASSPGDSGSYEQYF.

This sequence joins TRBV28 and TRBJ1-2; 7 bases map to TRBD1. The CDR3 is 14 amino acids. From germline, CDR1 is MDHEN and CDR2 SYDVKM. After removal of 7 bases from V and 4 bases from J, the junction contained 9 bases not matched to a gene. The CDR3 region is CASTRDSLSYGYTF. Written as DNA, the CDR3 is TGTGCCAGCACCCGGGACAGCTTGAGCTATGGCTACACCTTC.

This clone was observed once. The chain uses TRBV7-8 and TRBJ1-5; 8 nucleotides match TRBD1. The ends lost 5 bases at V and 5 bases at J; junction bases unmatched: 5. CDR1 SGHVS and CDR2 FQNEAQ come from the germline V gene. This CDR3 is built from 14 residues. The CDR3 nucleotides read TGTGCCAGCAGCGGAGGACAGGGCTATCAGCCCCAGCATTTT. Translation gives CASSGGQGYQPQHF. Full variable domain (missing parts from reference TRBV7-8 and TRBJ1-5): GAGVSQSPRYKVAKRGQDVALRCDPISGHVSLFWYQQALGQGPEFLTYFQNEAQLDKSGLPSDRFFAERPEGSVSTLKIQRTQQEDSAVYLCASSGGQGYQPQHFGDGTRLSIL.

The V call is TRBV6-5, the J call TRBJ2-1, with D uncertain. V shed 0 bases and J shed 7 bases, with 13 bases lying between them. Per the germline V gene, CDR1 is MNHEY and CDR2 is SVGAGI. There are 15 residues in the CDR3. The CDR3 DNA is TGTGCCAGCAGTTACTCGAGTCCCCTAGATAATGAGCAGTTCTTC. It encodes CASSYSSPLDNEQFF.

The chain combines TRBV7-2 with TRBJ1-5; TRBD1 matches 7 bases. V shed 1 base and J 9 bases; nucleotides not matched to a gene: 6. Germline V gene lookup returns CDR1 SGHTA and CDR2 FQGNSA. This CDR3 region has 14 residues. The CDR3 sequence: CASSLGQGERPQHF. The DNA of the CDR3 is TGTGCCAGCAGCTTAGGGCAGGGGGAGAGGCCCCAGCATTTT.

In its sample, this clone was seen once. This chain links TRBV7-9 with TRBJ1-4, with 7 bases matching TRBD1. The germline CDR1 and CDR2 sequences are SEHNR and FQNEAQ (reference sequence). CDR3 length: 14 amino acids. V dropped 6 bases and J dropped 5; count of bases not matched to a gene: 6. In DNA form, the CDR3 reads TGTGCCAGCAGGGAGCGACAGGGAAATGAAAAACTGTTTTTT. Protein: CASRERQGNEKLFF.

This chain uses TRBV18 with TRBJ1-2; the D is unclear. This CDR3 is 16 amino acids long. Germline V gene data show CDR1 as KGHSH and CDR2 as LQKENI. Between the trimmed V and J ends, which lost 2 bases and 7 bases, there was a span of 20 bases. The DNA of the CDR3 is TGTGCCAGCTCACCAATTTCAGGACGGAGGCCCTTTGGCTACACCTTC. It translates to CASSPISGRRPFGYTF. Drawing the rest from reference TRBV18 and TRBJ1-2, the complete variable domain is NAGVMQNPRHLVRRRGQEARLRCSPMKGHSHVYWYRQLPEEGLKFMVYLQKENIIDESGMPKERFSAEFPKEGPSILRIQQVVRGDSAAYFCASSPISGRRPFGYTFGSGTRLTVV.

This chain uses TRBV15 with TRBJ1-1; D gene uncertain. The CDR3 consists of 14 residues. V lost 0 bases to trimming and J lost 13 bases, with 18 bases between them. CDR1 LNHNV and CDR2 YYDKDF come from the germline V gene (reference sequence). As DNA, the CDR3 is TGTGCCACCAGCAGAGATCGGACGGCTTTACGGGGTTTCTTT. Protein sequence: CATSRDRTALRGFF.

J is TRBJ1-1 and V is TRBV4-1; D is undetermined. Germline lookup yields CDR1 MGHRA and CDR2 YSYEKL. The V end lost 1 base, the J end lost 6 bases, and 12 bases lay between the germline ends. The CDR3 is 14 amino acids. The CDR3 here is CASSQGRGVAEAFF. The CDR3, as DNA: TGCGCCAGCAGCCAAGGCCGCGGGGTCGCTGAAGCTTTCTTT.

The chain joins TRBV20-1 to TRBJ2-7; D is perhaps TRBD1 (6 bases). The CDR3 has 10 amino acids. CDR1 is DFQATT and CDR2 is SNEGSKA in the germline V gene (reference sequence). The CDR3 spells CATGTYEQYF. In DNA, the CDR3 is TGCGCAACAGGGACCTACGAGCAGTACTTC.

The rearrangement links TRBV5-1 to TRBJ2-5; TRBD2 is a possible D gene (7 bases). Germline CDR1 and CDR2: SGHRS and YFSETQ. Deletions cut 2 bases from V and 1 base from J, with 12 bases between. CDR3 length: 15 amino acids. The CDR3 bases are TGCGCCAGCAGCTTTGGGGGGGGGCTCCAAGAGACCCAGTACTTC. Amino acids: CASSFGGGLQETQYF.

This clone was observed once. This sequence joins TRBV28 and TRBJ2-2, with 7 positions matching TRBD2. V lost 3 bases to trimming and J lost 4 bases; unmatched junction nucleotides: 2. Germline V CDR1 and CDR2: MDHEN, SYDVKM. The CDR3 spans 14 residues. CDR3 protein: CASSFGGTTGELFF. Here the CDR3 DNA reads TGTGCCAGCAGTTTCGGGGGGACCACCGGGGAGCTGTTTTTT.

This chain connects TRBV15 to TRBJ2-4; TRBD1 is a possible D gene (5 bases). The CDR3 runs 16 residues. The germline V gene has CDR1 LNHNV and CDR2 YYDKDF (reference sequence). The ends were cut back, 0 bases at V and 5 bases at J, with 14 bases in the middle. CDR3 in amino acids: CATSRDKTRAENIQYF. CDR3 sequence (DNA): TGTGCCACCAGCAGAGATAAGACCAGGGCCGAAAACATTCAGTACTTC.

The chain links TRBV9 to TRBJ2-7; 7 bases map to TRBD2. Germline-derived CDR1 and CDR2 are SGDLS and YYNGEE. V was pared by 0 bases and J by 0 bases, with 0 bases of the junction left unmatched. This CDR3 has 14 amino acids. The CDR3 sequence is CASSVGLASYEQYF. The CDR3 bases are TGTGCCAGCAGCGTAGGACTAGCCTCCTACGAGCAGTACTTC.

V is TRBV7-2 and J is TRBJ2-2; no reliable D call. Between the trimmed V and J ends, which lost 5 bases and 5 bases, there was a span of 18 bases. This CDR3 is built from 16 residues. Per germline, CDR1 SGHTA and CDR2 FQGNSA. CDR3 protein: CASSPNPTVTTGELFF. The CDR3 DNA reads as TGTGCCAGCAGCCCTAACCCGACCGTGACAACCGGGGAGCTGTTTTTT.

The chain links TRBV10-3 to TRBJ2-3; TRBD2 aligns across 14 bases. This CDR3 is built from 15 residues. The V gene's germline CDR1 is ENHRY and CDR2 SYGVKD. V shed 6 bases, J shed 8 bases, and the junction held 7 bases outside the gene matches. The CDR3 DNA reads TGTGCCATCAGGGGACTAGCGGGAGATCAGGGTACGCAGTATTTT. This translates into CAIRGLAGDQGTQYF.